This paragraph covers one TCR beta chain sequence. The assay was immunoSEQ multiplex PCR, and TCRdb's table has in-frame clones only and misses some. The sample lists 35,000 to 45,000 clones; about 88% were seen once. The sample is drawn from a study of blood T cell repertoires in COVID-19. Background on the study: The analysed material was cDNA or gDNA that came from T cells, B-cell-depleted T cells, or PBMCs.

This CDR3 has 14 residues. V was clipped by 4 bases and J by 4 bases, with 13 bases between them. CDR1 and CDR2 from the germline V gene are MNHEY and SMNVEV (reference sequence). This sequence was found in a human donor in a cohort sampled during active COVID-19. The material sequenced was peripheral blood. The V and J genes are TRBV27 and TRBJ1-1; D is perhaps TRBD1 (6 bases). CDR3 amino acids: CASSYLPGATEAFF. CDR3 DNA sequence: TGTGCCAGCAGTTACTTGCCAGGGGCCACTGAAGCTTTCTTT.